The 16 T cell receptor beta chains below all came from one sample that was sequenced in a study of tumor-infiltrating lymphocytes in primary liver carcinoma. Each 20-30 mg portion of unsorted bulk tissue served as the source for co-extraction of RNA and DNA. A constant-region primer served to make TCR beta cDNA from approximately 490 ng total RNA. Researchers made the TCR beta libraries by running three nested multiplex PCR rounds with slightly modified ARM-PCR. Rounds one and two of PCR, each of 10 cycles, were primed with TRBV1-TRBV30 forward primers and a C-beta reverse primer. Each CDR3 protein gets one entry after TCRdb re-called the multiplex PCR reads with MiXCR. This sample has 80,000 or so distinct CDR3 sequences; over 55% occur once, and the top ten carry 12% to 15%. The sequencing sample was made of liver tumor tissue from sampling region 4. Subset reported: tumor region T4, right-lateral pole. These receptors were collected from a woman aged 55 to 70 with primary liver carcinoma and hepatitis B virus infection.

This chain joins TRBV29-1 and TRBJ2-3; D is possibly TRBD1 (6 bases). The CDR3 is made up of 15 amino acids. Germline V gives CDR1 SQVTM, CDR2 ANQGSEA. V lost 1 base and J lost 3, with 14 bases in between. The CDR3 nucleotides are TGCAGCGTTGAAGGACAGGAGGCGAGAACAGATACGCAGTATTTT. It codes for CSVEGQEARTDTQYF.

A word on this clonotype: An end of the junction differs from the germline gene, which may be a read error. V is TRBV6-5 and J is TRBJ2-2; perhaps TRBD1 as D (6 bases). Germline V gene data show CDR1 as MNHEY and CDR2 as SVGAGI. This CDR3 has 15 amino acids. CDR3 bases: TGTGCCAACAGTCCCGGGACAACCACTTACGGGGAGCTGTTTTTC. It translates to CANSPGTTTYGELFF.

This clonotype showed up just a few times. Since a much larger clone is just one base distant, this may be a read error. V usage is TRBV5-1 and J usage is TRBJ2-1; 10 bases align to TRBD2. Germline CDR1 is SGHRS and CDR2 is YFSETQ. The CDR3 has 14 residues. CDR3 nucleotides: TGCGCCAGCAGCTCAGCGGGGGGGGCCAATGAGCAGATCTTC. This encodes CASSSAGGANEQIF.

This clonotype was observed a handful of times. CDR3 DNA sequence: TGCAGTGCTAGCCCTACAGGGGGAGGGTACGAGCAGTACTTC. The encoded protein is CSASPTGGGYEQYF. The rearrangement joins TRBV20-1 to TRBJ2-7, with a possible D match to TRBD1 (8 bases). The CDR3 has 14 amino acids. Germline V gene lookup returns CDR1 DFQATT and CDR2 SNEGSKA (reference sequence). Trimming removed 3 bases at V and 4 bases at J, with 16 bases between.

This clonotype was found many times. This chain connects TRBV30 to TRBJ2-1, with a tentative D call TRBD2 (6 bases). The ends were cut back, 0 bases at V and 9 bases at J, with 15 bases in the middle. The germline V gene encodes CDR1 GTSNPN and CDR2 SVGIG (reference sequence). This CDR3 contains 14 residues. The CDR3: CAWSVTGDWGEQFF. The CDR3 coding sequence is TGTGCCTGGAGTGTAACGGGGGACTGGGGTGAGCAGTTCTTC.

This clonotype was detected a few times. V and J are TRBV12-3 or TRBV12-4 and TRBJ1-5; perhaps TRBD1 as D (5 bases). Trimming stripped 4 bases from V and 5 bases from J, with 12 bases between. The CDR3 is 14 amino acids. CDR3 protein: CASSSGSGDQPQHF. DNA for the CDR3: TGTGCCAGCAGTTCAGGGTCGGGGGATCAGCCCCAGCATTTT.

This clonotype was seen only a few times. A read error may produce the germline difference seen at one junction end. The chain employs TRBV11-3 and TRBJ2-4; D tentatively reads TRBD1 or TRBD2 (5 bases each). This CDR3 is built from 12 residues. The germline V gene encodes CDR1 SGHNT and CDR2 YENEEA. Here the CDR3 reads CANSGAKNTQYF. For the CDR3, the DNA is TGTGCCAACTCCGGGGCCAAAAACACTCAGTACTTC.

Points on this clonotype: Relative to the germline gene, one junction end is altered; a read error may explain this. This chain links TRBV11-2 with TRBJ2-3, with 8 bases lining up with TRBD2. Germline CDR1 is SGHAT and CDR2 is FQNNGV. This CDR3 is built from 16 residues. CDR3 bases: TGTGCCAGCAACCCGAGACTAGCGAGGCTCACAGACACGCAGTATTTT. Its protein product is CASNPRLARLTDTQYF.

This clonotype was observed a single time. This chain connects TRBV6-6 to TRBJ1-4; weak D call: TRBD1 (5 bases). This CDR3 has 13 residues. Germline CDR1 and CDR2: MNHNY and SVGAGI (reference sequence). The CDR3 sequence is CANSYKETEELFF. CDR3 bases: TGTGCTAACAGTTACAAGGAGACAGAGGAACTGTTTTTT.

For this clonotype: The junction does not match germline at one end; this may be a read error. This sequence joins TRBV11-2 and TRBJ2-1, with D possibly matching TRBD2 (5 bases). The CDR3 extends over 13 amino acids. In germline, CDR1 is SGHAT, CDR2 FQNNGV. CDR3 nucleotide sequence: TGTGCCAGCATCTTAGAGGGAGCAGGACAGCAGTTCTTC. Translating gives CASILEGAGQQFF.

On this clonotype: The conserved phenylalanine or tryptophan is not found at the CDR3 terminus, so this likely reflects a read error. The DNA is omitted, as the CDR3 cannot be located on it reliably, and the CDR3 follows TCRdb's listing. The V call is TRBV28, the J call TRBJ1-2; the D call in the table, TRBD1, was not verified against the DNA. CDR1 and CDR2 from the germline V gene are MDHEN and SYDVKM. A total of 16 residues make up the CDR3, ends included. CDR3 residues: CASSLTGGQGDYGYTS.

The chain employs TRBV29-1 and TRBJ2-3; D remains ambiguous. Germline loops: CDR1 SQVTM, CDR2 ANQGSEA. CDR3 length: 14 residues. Trimming cost V 8 bases and J 4 bases, with 19 bases left between them. The CDR3 reads CSTKLLARADTQYF. The DNA for the CDR3 is TGCAGCACTAAGCTGCTGGCGAGAGCAGATACGCAGTATTTT.

About this clonotype itself: One end of the junction varies from germline; a read error may be responsible. CDR3 sequence reads: CDSSGAVGEQYF. CDR3 bases: TGCGACAGCAGTGGCGCGGTCGGGGAGCAGTACTTC. This chain uses TRBV10-2 with TRBJ2-7; D is ambiguous. Germline V gene data show CDR1 as WSHSY and CDR2 as SAAADI. The CDR3 sequence is 12 residues long.

Ten or more counts support this clonotype. The chain couples TRBV2 to TRBJ2-3, with D perhaps matching TRBD2 (6 bases). Per germline, CDR1 SNHLY and CDR2 FYNNEI. The V gene lost 5 bases and the J gene lost 4 bases, with 7 bases spanning the gap. The CDR3 covers 12 residues. The CDR3 DNA is TGTGCCAGCAGTACGGGGGCAGATACGCAGTATTTT. Its protein is CASSTGADTQYF.

This clonotype showed up many times. The rearrangement uses TRBV6-1 and TRBJ2-7; D possibly corresponds to TRBD1 (6 bases). Germline assignment: CDR1 MNHNS and CDR2 SASEGT. CDR3 size: 16 residues. Trimming pared 4 bases from V and 4 bases from J, leaving 20 bases between. The CDR3 DNA is TGTGCCAGCAGTGGCCAAGACAGGAGGCTGCGTTACGAGCAGTACTTC. This sequence encodes CASSGQDRRLRYEQYF.

Notes on this clonotype: The germline gene is not matched at one end of the junction; a read error may be the cause. This chain joins TRBV4-2 and TRBJ2-4, with 12 bases fitting TRBD2. The germline V gene has CDR1 LGHNA and CDR2 YNFKEQ. The CDR3 is 20 amino acids. In nucleotides, the CDR3 is TGTGCTAGCAGCCAAGAGCCTCCTAGCGGGAGGGTAGGGCCAGGAAACATTCAGTACTTC. Its translation: CASSQEPPSGRVGPGNIQYF.